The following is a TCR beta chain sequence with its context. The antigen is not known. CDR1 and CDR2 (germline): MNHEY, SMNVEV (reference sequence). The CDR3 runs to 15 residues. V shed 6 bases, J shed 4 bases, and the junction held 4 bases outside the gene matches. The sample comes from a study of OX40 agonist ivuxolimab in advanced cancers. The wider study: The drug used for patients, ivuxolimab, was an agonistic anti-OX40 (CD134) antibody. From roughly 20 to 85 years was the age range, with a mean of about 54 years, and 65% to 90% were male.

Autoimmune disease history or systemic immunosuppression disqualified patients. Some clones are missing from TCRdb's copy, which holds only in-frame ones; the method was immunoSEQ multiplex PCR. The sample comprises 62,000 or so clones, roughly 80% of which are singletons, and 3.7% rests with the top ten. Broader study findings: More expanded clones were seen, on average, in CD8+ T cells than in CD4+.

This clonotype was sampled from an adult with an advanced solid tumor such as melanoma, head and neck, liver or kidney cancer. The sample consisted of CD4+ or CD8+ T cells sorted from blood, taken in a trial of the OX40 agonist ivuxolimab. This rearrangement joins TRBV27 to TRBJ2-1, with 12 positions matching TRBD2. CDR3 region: CASSFTSGGYNEQFF. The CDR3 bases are TGTGCCAGCAGCTTTACTAGCGGGGGGTACAATGAGCAGTTCTTC.